The 32 T cell receptor beta chains below all came from one sample that was sequenced in a study of response to subunit inactivated influenza vaccine. TCRdb analysed the RT-PCR reads with MiXCR anew, one entry per CDR3 protein. This sample has about 190,000 distinct CDR3 sequences; 13% to 15% occur once, and the top ten carry about 28%. The sequencing here drew on CD8+ T cells sorted from PBMCs, taken around 5 days after vaccination. Receptor source: a man in his fifties or sixties who received an inactivated influenza vaccine.

In its sample, this clonotype was seen many times. V gene TRBV29-1 combines with J gene TRBJ2-7, with 10 bases that match TRBD1. This CDR3 has 15 residues. Losses at the gene ends were 6 bases for V and 2 bases for J; bases not matched to a gene: 10. Germline V gives CDR1 SQVTM, CDR2 ANQGSEA. CDR3 DNA: TGCAGCGTCGTCTTAGGGGACAGGGGAGCCTACGAGCAGTACTTC. Translated, it gives CSVVLGDRGAYEQYF.

A few counts support this clonotype. This chain connects TRBV5-1 to TRBJ2-2; tentative D call: TRBD1 (8 bases). This CDR3 contains 19 residues. Germline V gene sequence: CDR1 SGHRS, CDR2 YFSETQ. The V and J ends lost 1 base and 5 bases respectively, with 24 bases between them. The CDR3 loop is CASSLWDPLTGGETGELFF. CDR3 nucleotides: TGCGCCAGCAGCTTGTGGGACCCTCTTACAGGGGGGGAAACCGGGGAGCTGTTTTTT.

In its sample, this clonotype was seen a few times. The chain joins TRBV12-3 or TRBV12-4 to TRBJ1-3; no firm D call. Trimming took off 3 bases at V and 0 bases at J, with 9 bases between the two ends. CDR3 size: 15 residues. The CDR3 here is CASSFERASGNTIYF. As DNA, the CDR3 is TGTGCCAGCAGTTTCGAACGCGCCTCTGGAAACACCATATATTTT.

This clonotype was seen ten or more times. The V gene is TRBV27, the J gene TRBJ2-7, with D uncertain. Per the germline V gene, CDR1 is MNHEY and CDR2 is SMNVEV (reference sequence). The CDR3 has 12 amino acids. V was cut by 5 bases and J by 7 bases, with 12 bases left in between. In DNA, the CDR3 is TGTGCCAGCAGTACCAACCTACGAGAGCAGTACTTC. Its protein is CASSTNLREQYF.

Relative to its sample, this clonotype is medium-sized. The CDR3, as DNA: TGTGCCAGCAGCTTGAGCTCCTACGAGCAGTACTTC. Amino acid sequence: CASSLSSYEQYF. This chain connects TRBV7-9 to TRBJ2-7, with D unresolved. Germline CDR1 SEHNR, CDR2 FQNEAQ (reference sequence). The CDR3 covers 12 residues. Trimming removed 3 bases at V and 0 bases at J, with 3 bases between.

This clonotype has a count of ten or more. The chain employs TRBV4-3 and TRBJ2-7; possibly TRBD2 for D (6 bases). Between the trimmed V and J ends, which lost 0 bases and 0 bases, there was a span of 15 bases. The CDR3 covers 17 residues. Germline CDR1 and CDR2: LGHNA and YSLEER. The CDR3 reads CASSQEGGAGPSYEQYF. CDR3 DNA: TGCGCCAGCAGCCAAGAAGGAGGGGCGGGCCCCTCCTACGAGCAGTACTTC.

The sample holds a few counts of this clonotype. This chain connects TRBV27 to TRBJ1-4; D not resolved. CDR1 and CDR2 (germline): MNHEY, SMNVEV (reference sequence). This CDR3 comprises 13 residues. The ends were cut back, 3 bases at V and 5 bases at J, with 7 bases in the middle. The CDR3 protein is CASSLTVNEKLFF. CDR3 in DNA: TGTGCCAGCAGTTTGACGGTGAATGAAAAACTGTTTTTT.

This chain links TRBV9 with TRBJ2-7, with 8 positions matching TRBD2. The germline V gene encodes CDR1 SGDLS and CDR2 YYNGEE. CDR3 length equals 15 residues. The J segment lost 3 bases and the V segment lost 4 bases, leaving 9 bases of the junction unmatched. The CDR3 here is CASSLGGGNVYEQYF. The CDR3 DNA sequence: TGTGCCAGCAGCTTGGGCGGGGGGAACGTCTACGAGCAGTACTTC.

This clonotype came up a few times. The chain joins TRBV20-1 to TRBJ2-7; 7 nucleotides line up with TRBD1. With V trimmed by 5 bases and J by 1 base, 5 bases remained unmatched. Per germline, CDR1 DFQATT and CDR2 SNEGSKA (reference sequence). The CDR3 consists of 13 residues. For the CDR3, the DNA is TGCAGTGCTGCCGGGACAGTATCCTACGAGCAGTACTTC. Translated, it gives CSAAGTVSYEQYF.

This clonotype was seen at least ten times. The chain joins TRBV3-1 to TRBJ2-3; the D is unclear. V was clipped by 4 bases and J by 5 bases, with 7 bases between them. The CDR3 is made up of 12 amino acids. Germline V gives CDR1 LGHDT, CDR2 YNNKEL (reference sequence). CDR3 nucleotide sequence: TGTGCCAGCAGCCTTCTAGGAGATACGCAGTATTTT. It translates to CASSLLGDTQYF.

This clonotype has only a few counts. The rearrangement uses TRBV12-3 or TRBV12-4 and TRBJ2-7, with 10 bases that match TRBD1. J gave up 3 bases and V 3 bases, and 8 bases lay outside the gene matches. The CDR3 consists of 16 residues. The CDR3 nucleotides are TGTGCCAGCAGTTTGGGTGTTGGGACAGGGGTCTACGAGCAGTACTTC. Protein: CASSLGVGTGVYEQYF.

Many counts were recorded for this clonotype. The V gene is TRBV20-1, the J gene TRBJ2-7; 9 bases map to TRBD1. The junction had 10 bases not matched to a gene; V was cut back by 6 bases and J by 4 bases. Germline V gene data show CDR1 as DFQATT and CDR2 as SNEGSKA (reference sequence). The CDR3 runs to 14 residues. The CDR3 sequence: CSARLDRGVYEQYF. The CDR3 nucleotides are TGCAGTGCCAGGTTGGACAGGGGCGTTTACGAGCAGTACTTC.

The rearrangement uses TRBV20-1 and TRBJ1-1; D gene unclear. Trimming shortened V by 8 bases and J by 0 bases, and 25 bases separated the two germline ends. The CDR3 is made up of 17 amino acids. Germline lookup yields CDR1 DFQATT and CDR2 SNEGSKA (reference sequence). The DNA of the CDR3 is TGCAGTTCCCGGTCCCCCCCCGGGGAACTCATGAACACTGAAGCTTTCTTT. Translated: CSSRSPPGELMNTEAFF.

The chain joins TRBV6-5 to TRBJ1-1, with unresolved D. Between the trimmed V and J ends, which lost 2 bases and 0 bases, there was a span of 4 bases. CDR1 is MNHEY and CDR2 is SVGAGI in the germline V gene. This CDR3 spans 13 amino acids. The CDR3 region has the DNA TGTGCCAGCAGTTACAAGCTGAACACTGAAGCTTTCTTT. This gives the protein CASSYKLNTEAFF.

This clonotype was seen a handful of times. The CDR3 spells CSVVMLGGADTQYF. The CDR3 region has the DNA TGCAGCGTTGTCATGTTAGGGGGTGCAGATACGCAGTATTTT. The rearrangement uses TRBV29-1 and TRBJ2-3; TRBD1 is a possible D gene (6 bases). There are 14 residues in the CDR3. CDR1 is SQVTM, CDR2 ANQGSEA, per germline. Trimming left V 4 bases short and J 4 bases short, with 15 bases between.

This clonotype was seen a handful of times. This chain joins TRBV7-8 and TRBJ2-3; 8 bases are a match to TRBD2. The CDR3 sequence is 14 residues long. CDR1 is SGHVS, CDR2 FQNEAQ, per germline. With V trimmed by 4 bases and J by 3 bases, 3 bases remained unmatched. The CDR3 nucleotides are TGTGCCAGCAGCTCCGGGGGGGGGACAGATACGCAGTATTTT. Its protein product is CASSSGGGTDTQYF.

The sample holds a few counts of this clonotype. This chain links TRBV7-2 with TRBJ2-2; weak D call: TRBD1 (5 bases). Germline V lookup: CDR1 SGHTA, CDR2 FQGNSA. Trimming left V 4 bases short and J 1 base short, with 10 bases between. The CDR3 is made up of 15 amino acids. CDR3 sequence: CASSSWGMNTGELFF. The CDR3, as DNA: TGTGCCAGCAGCTCGTGGGGCATGAACACCGGGGAGCTGTTTTTT.

By proportion, this clonotype is medium-sized (0.01 to 0.1%). The chain employs TRBV4-1 and TRBJ1-1; D uncertain. The CDR3 length is 16 residues. CDR1 is MGHRA and CDR2 is YSYEKL in the germline V gene. Trimming removed 0 bases at V and 7 bases at J, with 18 bases between. In DNA form, the CDR3 reads TGCGCCAGCAGCCAAGATAGAACGTTCTTGTACGTTGAAGCTTTCTTT. Its translation: CASSQDRTFLYVEAFF.

The gene calls are TRBV15 and TRBJ2-2; D remains ambiguous. Germline V gene sequence: CDR1 LNHNV, CDR2 YYDKDF (reference sequence). The CDR3 spans 15 residues. Trimming removed 3 bases at V and 3 bases at J, with 11 bases between. The CDR3 is CATSRSWAYTGELFF. CDR3 DNA: TGTGCCACCAGCAGGTCATGGGCGTACACCGGGGAGCTGTTTTTT.

This clonotype has just a few counts. The chain recombines TRBV20-1 with TRBJ2-3, with no clear D. This CDR3 is 12 amino acids long. Germline lookup yields CDR1 DFQATT and CDR2 SNEGSKA (reference sequence). V was cut by 7 bases and J by 4 bases, with 12 bases left in between. The CDR3 DNA reads as TGCAGTGTTATTCCTGAGGCAGATACGCAGTATTTT. Protein product: CSVIPEADTQYF.

J is TRBJ2-2 and V is TRBV14; D is possibly TRBD1 or TRBD2 (6 bases each). The V end lost 4 bases, the J end lost 12 bases, and 15 bases lay between the germline ends. This CDR3 region has 13 residues. Germline loops: CDR1 SGHDN, CDR2 FVKESK. This chain's CDR3 is CASSPFSGGKLFF. CDR3 DNA: TGTGCCAGCAGCCCGTTTTCCGGGGGCAAGCTGTTTTTT. Looking up the rest from reference TRBV14 and TRBJ2-2 gives the full variable domain: EAGVTQFPSHSVIEKGQTVTLRCDPISGHDNLYWYRRVMGKEIKFLLHFVKESKQDESGMPNNRFLAERTGGTYSTLKVQPAELEDSGVYFCASSPFSGGKLFFGEGSRLTVL.

A word on this clonotype: A much more abundant neighbour one base away suggests this may be a read error. Here the CDR3 DNA reads TGTGCCAGCATCTTAGCGCCGGGAGGGGCTGGAAACACCATATATTTT. Its translation is CASILAPGGAGNTIYF. This chain joins TRBV7-6 and TRBJ1-3, with a weak D call TRBD1 (5 bases). The germline CDR1 and CDR2 sequences are SGHVS and FNYEAQ. The CDR3 runs 16 residues.

The chain employs TRBV28 and TRBJ1-5; D perhaps matches TRBD1 (5 bases). The CDR3 has 16 amino acids. V lost 2 bases and J lost 3, with 14 bases in between. Germline assignment: CDR1 MDHEN and CDR2 SYDVKM. DNA for the CDR3: TGTGCCAGCAGTTTAAGAGGGCAGGGTGTCAATCAGCCCCAGCATTTT. This codes for CASSLRGQGVNQPQHF. Using reference TRBV28 and TRBJ1-5 for the parts outside the CDR3, the full variable domain is DVKVTQSSRYLVKRTGEKVFLECVQDMDHENMFWYRQDPGLGLRLIYFSYDVKMKEKGDIPEGYSVSREKKERFSLILESASTNQTSMYLCASSLRGQGVNQPQHFGDGTRLSIL.

This chain links TRBV20-1 with TRBJ2-7, with a weak D call TRBD2 (5 bases). CDR3 size: 13 residues. Looked up from germline, CDR1 is DFQATT and CDR2 is SNEGSKA (reference sequence). The ends were cut back, 0 bases at V and 3 bases at J, with 9 bases in the middle. The CDR3 spells CSARDPLVYEQYF. The CDR3 nucleotides read TGCAGTGCTAGAGACCCACTAGTCTACGAGCAGTACTTC.

The V and J genes are TRBV6-5 and TRBJ2-1; possibly TRBD1 or TRBD2 for D (5 bases each). The V gene's germline CDR1 is MNHEY and CDR2 SVGAGI. V shed 4 bases and J shed 2 bases, with 12 bases lying between them. The CDR3 runs to 15 residues. The CDR3 DNA sequence: TGTGCCAGCAGTTCCTCGGGGACGGCCTACAATGAGCAGTTCTTC. Its translation: CASSSSGTAYNEQFF.

This clonotype was counted at least ten times. The chain links TRBV28 to TRBJ1-5, with D possibly being TRBD1 (5 bases). The CDR3 has 15 residues. Trimming removed 3 bases from V and 10 bases from J, with 19 bases in between. Germline loops: CDR1 MDHEN, CDR2 SYDVKM. The CDR3 DNA follows: TGTGCCAGCAGTTTCCGTCTTGAGGGGCTTGAACCCCAGCATTTT. Protein sequence: CASSFRLEGLEPQHF.

This clonotype showed up just once. The chain combines TRBV29-1 with TRBJ2-6; 8 bases line up with TRBD1. Germline trimming cut 8 bases from V and 3 bases from J; bases unmatched to any gene: 6. This CDR3 comprises 14 residues. Germline loops: CDR1 SQVTM, CDR2 ANQGSEA. The CDR3 region is CSTETGVGANVLTF. CDR3 DNA: TGCAGCACAGAGACAGGGGTTGGGGCCAACGTCCTGACTTTC.

This rearrangement joins TRBV29-1 to TRBJ2-7, with 13 bases matching TRBD2. The germline gives CDR1 SQVTM, CDR2 ANQGSEA. After removal of 0 bases from V and 6 bases from J, the junction contained 11 bases not matched to a gene. This CDR3 has 17 amino acids. The CDR3 DNA reads TGCAGCGTTGAAGATCGCACTAGCGGGAGGGTTTCTTCCGAGCAGTACTTC. Its translation: CSVEDRTSGRVSSEQYF.

This clonotype was found a few times. V usage is TRBV7-8 and J usage is TRBJ2-5, with D hard to call. With 3 bases removed from V and 5 bases from J, the gap between germline ends came to 13 bases. The germline V gene encodes CDR1 SGHVS and CDR2 FQNEAQ. The CDR3 length is 14 residues. The CDR3, as DNA: TGTGCCAGCAGCTTCGGACGGATTCCGGAGACCCAGTACTTC. Translating gives CASSFGRIPETQYF. Full variable domain (outside the CDR3, taken from reference TRBV7-8 and TRBJ2-5): GAGVSQSPRYKVAKRGQDVALRCDPISGHVSLFWYQQALGQGPEFLTYFQNEAQLDKSGLPSDRFFAERPEGSVSTLKIQRTQQEDSAVYLCASSFGRIPETQYFGPGTRLLVL.

This clonotype showed up many times. The chain combines TRBV12-3 or TRBV12-4 with TRBJ2-3; TRBD2 matches at 7 bases. The CDR3 sequence is 14 residues long. With 1 base clipped from V and 4 bases from J, the junction kept 2 bases outside the gene matches. The CDR3 DNA reads as TGTGCCAGCAGTTTAGGTGGGGGGGCAGATACGCAGTATTTT. Translation: CASSLGGGADTQYF.

J is TRBJ2-7 and V is TRBV20-1; 7 bases map to TRBD2. Germline loops: CDR1 DFQATT, CDR2 SNEGSKA (reference sequence). This CDR3 spans 13 amino acids. The J segment lost 2 bases and the V segment lost 5 bases, leaving 6 bases of the junction unmatched. The CDR3 region has the DNA TGCAGTGCTCAATCCGGGACTACCTACGAGCAGTACTTC. It codes for CSAQSGTTYEQYF.

J is TRBJ2-7 and V is TRBV25-1; 11 positions match TRBD2. Trimming took 6 bases from V and 0 from J; bases not matched to a gene: 7. Germline loops: CDR1 MGHDK, CDR2 SYGVNS. There are 16 residues in the CDR3. The DNA of the CDR3 is TGTGCCAGCAGCCTAGGGACTAGCGGACGCTCCTACGAGCAGTACTTC. Translated: CASSLGTSGRSYEQYF.